What follows are 2 T cell receptor beta chains derived from one specimen sequenced in a study of shared clonotypes between healthy human individuals. TCRdb's copy holds only in-frame clones and misses some; the assay was immunoSEQ multiplex PCR. This repertoire shows roughly 1 million clones, 75% to 80% found once; its top ten account for around 0.47%. The material sequenced was memory CD4+ T cells from PBMCs. Subset in this sample: CD45RA-negative fraction. These receptors came from a man younger than 35 in good health. Some clones in this sample may be carry-over from other donors' samples.

V is TRBV6-4 and J is TRBJ2-5; D not resolved. Germline V gene sequence: CDR1 MRHNA, CDR2 SNTAGT. Trimming removed 2 bases at V and 1 base at J, with 8 bases between. The CDR3 has 14 amino acids. The CDR3 nucleotides read TGTGCCAGCAGTGACCCGGTCGGCCAAGAGACCCAGTACTTC. Translated: CASSDPVGQETQYF.

This rearrangement joins TRBV7-9 to TRBJ2-2; maybe TRBD2 (6 bases). The CDR3 loop spans 15 amino acids. V dropped 6 bases and J dropped 3 bases, with 14 bases sitting between them. Germline values: CDR1 SEHNR, CDR2 FQNEAQ (reference sequence). CDR3 protein: CASRTRWRDTGELFF. The CDR3, as DNA: TGTGCCAGCAGAACCCGGTGGAGGGACACCGGGGAGCTGTTTTTT.